This paragraph covers one T cell receptor beta chain sequence. Clones were sequenced by immunoSEQ multiplex PCR, and TCRdb holds only the in-frame ones, with some missing. This sample has roughly 48,000 clones, with around 80% found just once. This sample was taken from a study of OX40 agonist ivuxolimab in advanced cancers. The V end was cut by 2 bases, the J end by 2 bases, with 7 bases between. Germline V CDR1 and CDR2: WNHNN, SYGVQD (reference sequence). The CDR3 is made up of 15 amino acids. The receptor was derived from an adult with an advanced solid tumor such as melanoma, head and neck, liver or kidney cancer. V usage is TRBV10-1 and J usage is TRBJ2-6; tentative D call: TRBD2 (6 bases). This specimen was CD4+ or CD8+ T cells sorted from blood, taken in a trial of the OX40 agonist ivuxolimab. The CDR3 sequence is CASSEGGTGANVLTF. The DNA for the CDR3 is TGCGCCAGCAGTGAGGGGGGGACTGGGGCCAACGTCCTGACTTTC.